This T cell receptor (beta chain) was profiled in a study of cytomegalovirus exposure and HLA in healthy donors. Study observations and caveats: Later analysis identified a missense DCLRE1C variant that was linked to TCR beta V- and J-gene trimming. In a later analysis, CMV-associated beta chains were mostly HLA-associated, it appeared. Researchers left out some V segments, among them TRBV6-2 and TRBV6-3, as indistinguishable.

This clone appeared a single time. What it recognizes is unknown. The CDR3 has 14 residues. The germline V gene has CDR1 MNHEY and CDR2 SMNVEV (reference sequence). V was clipped by 8 bases and J by 7 bases; unmatched bases: 12. Primers included in the PCR were 60 Vbeta and 13 Jbeta primers. Authors' analysis steps: Roughly 12 million shared chains were among around 80 million unique TCR beta chains counted in a later analysis. Using immunoSEQ multiplex PCR, the repertoire was profiled, and TCRdb retains in-frame clones only, with some absent. That table supplies the V and J calls and clone size; D and trimming were determined from the DNA. The sample has some 210,000 clones; about 90% are singletons.

The genes are TRBV27 and TRBJ2-7, with TRBD2 identical over 9 bases. Input material: PBMCs. This receptor was taken from a man aged 25-45 years in good health and CMV-seronegative. The CDR3 bases are TGTGCCAGCGCCACTGGCGGGAGGGCCAGGGAGCAGTACTTC. Translating gives CASATGGRAREQYF.